The clone carrying this T cell receptor (beta chain) is deemed medium-sized (0.01 to 0.1%). The sample originates from a study of radiotherapy plus CTLA-4 blockade in lung cancer. Whole-study context: Objective responses arose in approximately 19% of patients, and under 40% experienced disease control.

Clones were read by immunoSEQ multiplex PCR, and TCRdb kept only the in-frame ones, dropping some. The sample has tens of thousands of clones, 77% seen once; the top ten hold about 2.2%. The origin of this receptor is a human donor with non-small cell lung cancer whose response to radiotherapy plus ipilimumab could not be evaluated. The sample here was peripheral blood, taken from a patient treated with radiotherapy plus ipilimumab.

CDR3 nucleotides: TGCGCCAGCAGCCAAGATCTAGCGGGGGGAAGCAATGAGCAGTTCTTC. Translation: CASSQDLAGGSNEQFF. J is TRBJ2-1 and V is TRBV4-3, with 11 bases lining up with TRBD2. The ends lost 0 bases at V and 6 bases at J; junction bases unmatched: 4. The CDR3 runs to 16 residues. Germline V gene data show CDR1 as LGHNA and CDR2 as YSLEER.